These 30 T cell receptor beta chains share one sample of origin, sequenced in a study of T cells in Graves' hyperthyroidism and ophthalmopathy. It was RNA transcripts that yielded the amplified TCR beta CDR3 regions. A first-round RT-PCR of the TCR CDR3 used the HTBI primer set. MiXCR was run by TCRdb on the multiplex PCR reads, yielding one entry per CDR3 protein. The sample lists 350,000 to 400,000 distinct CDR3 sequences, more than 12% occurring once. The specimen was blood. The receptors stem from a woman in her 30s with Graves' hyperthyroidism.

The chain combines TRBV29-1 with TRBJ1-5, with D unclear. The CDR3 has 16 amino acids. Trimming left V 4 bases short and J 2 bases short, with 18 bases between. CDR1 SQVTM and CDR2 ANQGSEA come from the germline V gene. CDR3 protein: CSVGPTQVNGNQPQHF. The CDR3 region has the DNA TGCAGCGTTGGGCCCACTCAGGTTAACGGCAATCAGCCCCAGCATTTT.

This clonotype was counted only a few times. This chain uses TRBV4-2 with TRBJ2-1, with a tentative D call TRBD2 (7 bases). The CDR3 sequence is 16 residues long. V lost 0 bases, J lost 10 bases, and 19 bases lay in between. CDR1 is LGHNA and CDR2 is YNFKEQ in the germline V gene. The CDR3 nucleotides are TGTGCCAGCAGCCAAGATATCGGCGGGGGCAGTGAAGAGCAGTTCTTC. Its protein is CASSQDIGGGSEEQFF.

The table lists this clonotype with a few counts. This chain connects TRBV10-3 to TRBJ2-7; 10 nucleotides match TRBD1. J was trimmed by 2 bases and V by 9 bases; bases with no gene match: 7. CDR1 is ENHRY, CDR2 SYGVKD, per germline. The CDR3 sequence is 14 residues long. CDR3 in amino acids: CAIAGTGETYEQYF. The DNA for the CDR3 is TGTGCCATTGCCGGGACAGGGGAAACCTACGAGCAGTACTTC.

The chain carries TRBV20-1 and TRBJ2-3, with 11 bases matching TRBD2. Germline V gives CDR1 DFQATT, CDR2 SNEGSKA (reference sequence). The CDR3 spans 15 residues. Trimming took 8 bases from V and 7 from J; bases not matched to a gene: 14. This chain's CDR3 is CSTSIGLAGSHTQYF. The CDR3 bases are TGCAGTACCTCAATCGGACTAGCGGGTTCACATACGCAGTATTTT.

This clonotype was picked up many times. CDR3 bases: TGTGCCAGCAGCTTAAGACTAGCGGGAGTTTTCTACGAGCAGTACTTC. Its translation: CASSLRLAGVFYEQYF. This rearrangement joins TRBV7-8 to TRBJ2-7; 12 bases match TRBD2. Germline assignment: CDR1 SGHVS and CDR2 FQNEAQ. Unmatched junction bases numbered 5, after V lost 2 bases and J lost 3 bases. The CDR3 totals 16 residues.

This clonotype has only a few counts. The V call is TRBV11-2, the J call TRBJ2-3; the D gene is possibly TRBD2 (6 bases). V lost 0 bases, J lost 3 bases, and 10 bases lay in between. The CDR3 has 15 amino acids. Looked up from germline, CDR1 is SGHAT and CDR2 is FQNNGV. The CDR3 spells CASSLDGSRTDTQYF. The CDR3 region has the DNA TGTGCCAGCAGCTTAGACGGGAGCAGGACAGATACGCAGTATTTT.

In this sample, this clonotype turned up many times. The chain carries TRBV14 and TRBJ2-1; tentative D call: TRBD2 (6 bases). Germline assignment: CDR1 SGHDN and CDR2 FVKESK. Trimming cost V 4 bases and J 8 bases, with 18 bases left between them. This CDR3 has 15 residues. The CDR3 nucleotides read TGTGCCAGCAGCCGCCGGGACTTAGTAGCCTATGAGCAGTTCTTC. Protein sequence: CASSRRDLVAYEQFF.

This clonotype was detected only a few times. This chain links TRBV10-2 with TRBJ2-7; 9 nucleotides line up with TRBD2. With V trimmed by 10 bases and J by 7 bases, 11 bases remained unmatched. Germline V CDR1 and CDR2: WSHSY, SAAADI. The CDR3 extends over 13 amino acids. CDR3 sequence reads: CATYSGSLGEQYF. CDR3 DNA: TGCGCCACTTATAGCGGGAGCCTGGGGGAGCAGTACTTC.

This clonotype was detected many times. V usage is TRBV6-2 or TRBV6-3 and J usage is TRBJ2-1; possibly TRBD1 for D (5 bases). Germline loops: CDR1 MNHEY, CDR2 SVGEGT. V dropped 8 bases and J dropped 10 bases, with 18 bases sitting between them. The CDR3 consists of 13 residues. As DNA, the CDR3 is TGTGCCAGCCTCACTTCAGGGTTCGGGGAGCAGTTCTTC. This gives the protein CASLTSGFGEQFF.

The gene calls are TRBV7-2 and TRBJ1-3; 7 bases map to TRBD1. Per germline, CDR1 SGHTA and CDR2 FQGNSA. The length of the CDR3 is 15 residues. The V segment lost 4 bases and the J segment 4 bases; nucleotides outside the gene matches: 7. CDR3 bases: TGTGCCAGCAGCTCTATGACAGGGTCGGGAAACACCATATATTTT. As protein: CASSSMTGSGNTIYF.

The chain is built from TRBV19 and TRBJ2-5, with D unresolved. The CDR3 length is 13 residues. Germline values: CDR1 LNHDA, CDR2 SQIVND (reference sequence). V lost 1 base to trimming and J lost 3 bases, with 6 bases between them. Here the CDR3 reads CASSIAGKETQYF. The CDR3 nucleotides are TGTGCCAGTAGTATAGCCGGAAAAGAGACCCAGTACTTC. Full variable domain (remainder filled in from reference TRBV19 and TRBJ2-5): DGGITQSPKYLFRKEGQNVTLSCEQNLNHDAMYWYRQDPGQGLRLIYYSQIVNDFQKGDIAEGYSVSREKKESFPLTVTSAQKNPTAFYLCASSIAGKETQYFGPGTRLLVL.

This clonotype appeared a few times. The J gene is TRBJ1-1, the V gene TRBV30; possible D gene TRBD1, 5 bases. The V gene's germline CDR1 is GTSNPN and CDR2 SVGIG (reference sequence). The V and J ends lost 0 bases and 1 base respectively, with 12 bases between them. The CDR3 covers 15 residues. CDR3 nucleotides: TGTGCCTGGAGTGTACCCGGGGGATCGAACACTGAAGCTTTCTTT. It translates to CAWSVPGGSNTEAFF.

In DNA, the CDR3 is TGTGCCAGCAGGGCCCTCGGGACAGATACGCAGTATTTT. Translating it yields CASRALGTDTQYF. J is TRBJ2-3 and V is TRBV6-1; D is uncertain. CDR1 MNHNS and CDR2 SASEGT come from the germline V gene. Trimming stripped 6 bases from V and 3 bases from J, with 10 bases between. CDR3 length equals 13 residues.

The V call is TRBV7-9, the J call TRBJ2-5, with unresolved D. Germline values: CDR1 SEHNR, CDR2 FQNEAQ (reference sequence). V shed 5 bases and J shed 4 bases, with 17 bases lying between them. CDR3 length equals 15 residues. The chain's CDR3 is CASSAETGSSETQYF. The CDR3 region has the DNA TGTGCCAGCAGCGCGGAAACCGGGTCTTCAGAGACCCAGTACTTC.

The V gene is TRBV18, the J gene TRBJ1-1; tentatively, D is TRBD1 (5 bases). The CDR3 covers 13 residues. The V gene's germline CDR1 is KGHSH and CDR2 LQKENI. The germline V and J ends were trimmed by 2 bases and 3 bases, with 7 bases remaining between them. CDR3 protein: CASSPKQDTEAFF. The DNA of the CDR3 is TGTGCCAGCTCACCAAAACAGGACACTGAAGCTTTCTTT. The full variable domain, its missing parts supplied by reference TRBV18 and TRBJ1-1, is NAGVMQNPRHLVRRRGQEARLRCSPMKGHSHVYWYRQLPEEGLKFMVYLQKENIIDESGMPKERFSAEFPKEGPSILRIQQVVRGDSAAYFCASSPKQDTEAFFGQGTRLTVV.

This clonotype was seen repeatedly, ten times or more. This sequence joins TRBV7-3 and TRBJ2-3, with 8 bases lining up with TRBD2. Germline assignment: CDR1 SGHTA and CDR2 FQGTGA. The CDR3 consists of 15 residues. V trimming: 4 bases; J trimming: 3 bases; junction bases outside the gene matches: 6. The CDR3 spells CASSSSGSGTDTQYF. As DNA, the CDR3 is TGTGCCAGCAGCTCGAGCGGGAGTGGGACAGATACGCAGTATTTT.

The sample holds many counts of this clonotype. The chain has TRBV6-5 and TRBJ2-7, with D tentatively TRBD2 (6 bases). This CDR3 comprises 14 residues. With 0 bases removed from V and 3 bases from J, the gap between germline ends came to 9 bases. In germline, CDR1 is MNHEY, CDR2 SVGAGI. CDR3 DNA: TGTGCCAGCAGTTACTCGGGCGGGGACTACGAGCAGTACTTC. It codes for CASSYSGGDYEQYF.

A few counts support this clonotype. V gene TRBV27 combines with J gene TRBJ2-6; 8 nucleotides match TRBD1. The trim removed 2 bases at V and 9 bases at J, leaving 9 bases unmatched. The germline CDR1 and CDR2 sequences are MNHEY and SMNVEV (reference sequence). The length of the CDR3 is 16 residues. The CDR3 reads CASSLLGTGDGNVLTF. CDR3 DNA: TGTGCCAGCAGTTTACTTGGGACAGGCGATGGCAACGTCCTGACTTTC.

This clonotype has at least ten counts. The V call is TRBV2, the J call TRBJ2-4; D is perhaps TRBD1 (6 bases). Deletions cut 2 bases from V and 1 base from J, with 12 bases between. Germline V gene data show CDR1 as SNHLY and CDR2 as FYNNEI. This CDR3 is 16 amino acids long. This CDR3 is CASSEWGRSAKNIQYF. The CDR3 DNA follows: TGTGCCAGCAGTGAATGGGGGCGGTCGGCCAAAAACATTCAGTACTTC.

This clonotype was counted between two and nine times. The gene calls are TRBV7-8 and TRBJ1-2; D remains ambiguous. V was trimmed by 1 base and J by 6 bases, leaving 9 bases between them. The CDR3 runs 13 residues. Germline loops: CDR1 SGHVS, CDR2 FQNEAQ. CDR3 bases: TGTGCCAGCAGCTTAGGAGGGATCGATGGCTACACCTTC. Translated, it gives CASSLGGIDGYTF.

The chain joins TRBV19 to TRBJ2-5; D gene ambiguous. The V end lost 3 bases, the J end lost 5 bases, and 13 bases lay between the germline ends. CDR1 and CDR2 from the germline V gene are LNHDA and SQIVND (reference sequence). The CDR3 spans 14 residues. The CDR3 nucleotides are TGTGCCAGTAGTATGAGCCCGGCGGCGGAGACCCAGTACTTC. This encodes CASSMSPAAETQYF.

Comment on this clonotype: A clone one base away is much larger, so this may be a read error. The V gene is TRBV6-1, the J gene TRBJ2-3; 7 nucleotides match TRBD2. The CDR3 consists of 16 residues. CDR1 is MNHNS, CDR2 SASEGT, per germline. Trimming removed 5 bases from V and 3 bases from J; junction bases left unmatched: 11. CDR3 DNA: TGTGCCAGCAGTCGTCGTGGCGGGAGAGCTACAGATACGCAGTATTTT. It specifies CASSRRGGRATDTQYF.

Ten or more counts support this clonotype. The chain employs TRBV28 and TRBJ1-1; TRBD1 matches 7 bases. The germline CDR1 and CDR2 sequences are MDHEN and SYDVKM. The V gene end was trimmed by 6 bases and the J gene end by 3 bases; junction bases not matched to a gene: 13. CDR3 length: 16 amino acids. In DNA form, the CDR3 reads TGTGCCAGCAGCTCCCCAGAAACAGGGGCGGACACTGAAGCTTTCTTT. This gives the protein CASSSPETGADTEAFF.

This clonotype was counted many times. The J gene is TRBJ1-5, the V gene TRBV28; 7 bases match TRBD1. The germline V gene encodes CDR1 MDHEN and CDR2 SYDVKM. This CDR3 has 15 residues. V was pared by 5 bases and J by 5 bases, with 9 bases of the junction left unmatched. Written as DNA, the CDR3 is TGTGCCAGCAGTCCGAGTGACAGGGATTATCAGCCCCAGCATTTT. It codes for CASSPSDRDYQPQHF.

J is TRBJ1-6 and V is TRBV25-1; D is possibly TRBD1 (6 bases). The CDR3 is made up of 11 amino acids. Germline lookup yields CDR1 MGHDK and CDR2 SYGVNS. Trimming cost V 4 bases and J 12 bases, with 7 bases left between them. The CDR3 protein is CASSVGGPLHF. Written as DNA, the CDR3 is TGTGCCAGCAGTGTAGGGGGACCCCTCCACTTT.

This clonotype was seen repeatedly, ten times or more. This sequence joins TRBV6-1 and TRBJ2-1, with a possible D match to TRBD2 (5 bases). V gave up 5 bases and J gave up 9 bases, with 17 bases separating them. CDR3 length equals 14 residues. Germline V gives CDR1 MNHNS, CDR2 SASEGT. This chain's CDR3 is CASSPGLVGSEQFF. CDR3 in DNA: TGTGCCAGCAGTCCAGGACTCGTAGGTAGTGAGCAGTTCTTC.

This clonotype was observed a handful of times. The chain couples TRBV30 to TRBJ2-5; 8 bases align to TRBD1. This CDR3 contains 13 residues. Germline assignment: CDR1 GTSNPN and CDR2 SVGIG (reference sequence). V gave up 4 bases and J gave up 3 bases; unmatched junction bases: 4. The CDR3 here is CAWNRQGKETQYF. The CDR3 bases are TGTGCCTGGAACCGACAGGGGAAAGAGACCCAGTACTTC.

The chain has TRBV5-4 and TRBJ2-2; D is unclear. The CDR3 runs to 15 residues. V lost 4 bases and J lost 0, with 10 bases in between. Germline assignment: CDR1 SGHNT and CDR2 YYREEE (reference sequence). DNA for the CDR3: TGTGCCAGCAGCGACCCCACGGCGAACACCGGGGAGCTGTTTTTT. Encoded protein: CASSDPTANTGELFF.

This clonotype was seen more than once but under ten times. CDR3 DNA sequence: TGCGCCAGCAGCTGGACCTCCAACACCGGGGAGCTGTTTTTT. Amino acids: CASSWTSNTGELFF. This chain joins TRBV5-1 and TRBJ2-2, with D uncertain. V was clipped by 3 bases and J by 2 bases, with 8 bases between them. Per the germline V gene, CDR1 is SGHRS and CDR2 is YFSETQ. CDR3 length: 14 amino acids.

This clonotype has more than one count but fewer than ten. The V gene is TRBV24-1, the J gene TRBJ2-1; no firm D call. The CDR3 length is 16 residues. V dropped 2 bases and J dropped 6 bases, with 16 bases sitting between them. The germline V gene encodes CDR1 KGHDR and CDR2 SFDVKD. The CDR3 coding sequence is TGTGCCACCAGTGATTCCCTCCGAAGGGTGGGCAATGAGCAGTTCTTC. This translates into CATSDSLRRVGNEQFF.